These 31 T cell receptor beta chains originate from one sample sequenced in a study of OX40 agonist ivuxolimab in advanced cancers. Measured with immunoSEQ multiplex PCR; TCRdb has only the in-frame clones, and not every one. There are approximately 67,000 clones in the sample; around 83% occur only once, and over 2% lies in the top ten. This specimen was CD4+ or CD8+ T cells sorted from blood, taken in a trial of the OX40 agonist ivuxolimab. The origin of the receptors is an adult with an advanced solid tumor such as melanoma, head and neck, liver or kidney cancer.

The chain couples TRBV5-4 to TRBJ2-2, with TRBD2 identical over 9 bases. With V trimmed by 6 bases and J by 1 base, 4 bases remained unmatched. The CDR3 sequence is 15 residues long. CDR1 SGHNT and CDR2 YYREEE come from the germline V gene (reference sequence). In nucleotides, the CDR3 is TGTGCCAGCACCTATAGCGGGAGGAACACCGGGGAGCTGTTTTTT. Its translation is CASTYSGRNTGELFF.

V gene TRBV4-2 combines with J gene TRBJ1-4; D gene ambiguous. Between the trimmed V and J ends, which lost 4 bases and 1 base, there was a span of 7 bases. Germline CDR1 reads LGHNA; CDR2 reads YNFKEQ. The CDR3 spans 14 residues. The CDR3 DNA reads as TGTGCCAGCAGCCGACCTGGAACTAATGAAAAACTGTTTTTT. Encoded protein: CASSRPGTNEKLFF.

The J gene is TRBJ2-7, the V gene TRBV28; D uncertain. V shed 7 bases and J shed 3 bases, with 13 bases lying between them. Germline CDR1 MDHEN, CDR2 SYDVKM. The length of the CDR3 is 13 residues. The DNA of the CDR3 is TGTGCCAGCACCCCCACGCCCGGCTACGAGCAGTACTTC. Its protein product is CASTPTPGYEQYF.

This rearrangement joins TRBV6-6 to TRBJ1-3; 7 bases line up with TRBD1. The CDR3 has 15 amino acids. Losses at the gene ends were 6 bases for V and 4 bases for J; bases not matched to a gene: 9. CDR1 is MNHNY and CDR2 is SVGAGI in the germline V gene (reference sequence). DNA for the CDR3: TGTGCCAGCAGAACCAACCCGGGACAGGGAAACACCATATATTTT. This gives the protein CASRTNPGQGNTIYF.

The chain combines TRBV29-1 with TRBJ1-1; 8 bases are a match to TRBD1. V was clipped by 4 bases and J by 2 bases; unmatched bases: 6. CDR3 size: 14 residues. Germline V gene lookup returns CDR1 SQVTM and CDR2 ANQGSEA. The CDR3 DNA reads TGCAGCGTTGCGAACAGGGGGATAAACACTGAAGCTTTCTTT. Its protein product is CSVANRGINTEAFF.

This sequence joins TRBV28 and TRBJ1-3; perhaps TRBD1 as D (5 bases). This CDR3 has 16 amino acids. V lost 2 bases to trimming and J lost 1 base, with 12 bases between them. CDR1 and CDR2 (germline): MDHEN, SYDVKM. The CDR3 spells CASSLTSPGSGNTIYF. CDR3 coding DNA: TGTGCCAGCAGTTTAACCTCTCCAGGGTCTGGAAACACCATATATTTT.

The chain joins TRBV15 to TRBJ1-1, with TRBD1 as a possible D gene (5 bases). V lost 0 bases and J lost 4, with 12 bases in between. There are 15 residues in the CDR3. Germline loops: CDR1 LNHNV, CDR2 YYDKDF (reference sequence). The CDR3 DNA reads as TGTGCCACCAGCAGAGATTCGAAGGGACCCACTGAAGCTTTCTTT. It encodes CATSRDSKGPTEAFF. Based on the CDR3 plus reference TRBV15 and TRBJ1-1, the full variable domain is DAMVIQNPRYQVTQFGKPVTLSCSQTLNHNVMYWYQQKSSQAPKLLFHYYDKDFNNEADTPDNFQSRRPNTSFCFLDIRSPGLGDTAMYLCATSRDSKGPTEAFFGQGTRLTVV.

This clone was seen only once. The gene calls are TRBV5-1 and TRBJ2-2, with D possibly matching TRBD1 (6 bases). CDR1 is SGHRS and CDR2 is YFSETQ in the germline V gene. Trimming took 1 base from V and 7 from J, leaving 14 bases between them. The CDR3 covers 15 residues. The CDR3 region is CASSLRAGDNGELFF. CDR3 sequence (DNA): TGCGCCAGCAGCTTGCGGGCAGGGGATAACGGGGAGCTGTTTTTT. Using reference TRBV5-1 and TRBJ2-2 for the parts outside the CDR3, the full variable domain is KAGVTQTPRYLIKTRGQQVTLSCSPISGHRSVSWYQQTPGQGLQFLFEYFSETQRNKGNFPGRFSGRQFSNSRSEMNVSTLELGDSALYLCASSLRAGDNGELFFGEGSRLTVL.

J is TRBJ2-5 and V is TRBV2, with 9 bases fitting TRBD1. The CDR3 length is 15 residues. V was clipped by 8 bases and J by 5 bases; unmatched bases: 12. Germline V gene lookup returns CDR1 SNHLY and CDR2 FYNNEI. The CDR3 protein is CASVRDWTGAETQYF. The CDR3 coding sequence is TGTGCCAGCGTAAGGGACTGGACAGGGGCGGAGACCCAGTACTTC.

The chain is built from TRBV4-2 and TRBJ2-2; 10 bases map to TRBD2. Trimming took 0 bases from V and 5 from J; bases not matched to a gene: 12. The CDR3 spans 19 residues. Germline loops: CDR1 LGHNA, CDR2 YNFKEQ. The CDR3 loop is CASSQDWASGSSQTGELFF. The DNA for the CDR3 is TGTGCCAGCAGCCAAGATTGGGCTAGCGGGAGTTCACAGACCGGGGAGCTGTTTTTT.

V is TRBV4-2 and J is TRBJ2-2; the match to TRBD2 covers 8 bases. The CDR3 is 15 residues long. V lost 6 bases to trimming and J lost 1 base; unmatched junction nucleotides: 4. Germline V gene data show CDR1 as LGHNA and CDR2 as YNFKEQ. CDR3 DNA sequence: TGTGCCAGCAGAATCGCGGGAGGGAACACCGGGGAGCTGTTTTTT. As protein: CASRIAGGNTGELFF.

With regard to this clone: Other DNA sequences of this sample code for an identical CDR3. The chain uses TRBV5-1 and TRBJ2-7; the D gene is possibly TRBD2 (6 bases). The V and J ends lost 1 base and 2 bases respectively, with 7 bases between them. This CDR3 spans 13 amino acids. Germline V gives CDR1 SGHRS, CDR2 YFSETQ. CDR3 sequence (DNA): TGCGCCAGCAGCTTGTCGGGAGCCTACGAGCAGTACTTC. Translating gives CASSLSGAYEQYF.

This clone was observed once. The V call is TRBV19, the J call TRBJ1-1; a possible D gene is TRBD1 (6 bases). V shed 7 bases and J shed 5 bases, with 14 bases lying between them. The germline gives CDR1 LNHDA, CDR2 SQIVND (reference sequence). The CDR3 consists of 13 residues. The CDR3 loop is CASTTGMGTEAFF. Written as DNA, the CDR3 is TGTGCCAGTACAACAGGGATGGGGACTGAAGCTTTCTTT.

The chain combines TRBV6-5 with TRBJ1-2, with a weak D call TRBD1 (5 bases). With 2 bases removed from V and 6 bases from J, the gap between germline ends came to 10 bases. The CDR3 runs to 13 residues. CDR1 MNHEY and CDR2 SVGAGI come from the germline V gene. DNA for the CDR3: TGTGCCAGCAGTTACCTCAGGGAAAATGGCTACACCTTC. It encodes CASSYLRENGYTF.

The rearrangement links TRBV5-1 to TRBJ2-2; 10 nucleotides match TRBD2. There are 16 residues in the CDR3. J lost 4 bases, V lost 0 bases, and 3 bases had no gene match. The germline gives CDR1 SGHRS, CDR2 YFSETQ. The CDR3 DNA sequence: TGCGCCAGCAGCTTGGGGGGACTAGCGCCCACCGGGGAGCTGTTTTTT. This translates into CASSLGGLAPTGELFF. Full variable domain (rest looked up from reference TRBV5-1 and TRBJ2-2): KAGVTQTPRYLIKTRGQQVTLSCSPISGHRSVSWYQQTPGQGLQFLFEYFSETQRNKGNFPGRFSGRQFSNSRSEMNVSTLELGDSALYLCASSLGGLAPTGELFFGEGSRLTVL.

This clone was observed a handful of times. This sample includes further DNA sequences coding for the same CDR3. The CDR3 DNA follows: TGTGCCAGCTCACCAAAGAGAGAGACCCAGTACTTC. Its protein is CASSPKRETQYF. V is TRBV18 and J is TRBJ2-5; D is unclear. The CDR3 has 12 amino acids. Trimming took off 2 bases at V and 4 bases at J, with 5 bases between the two ends. Looked up from germline, CDR1 is KGHSH and CDR2 is LQKENI.

This rearrangement joins TRBV28 to TRBJ2-3; 9 nucleotides match TRBD2. The trim removed 4 bases at V and 6 bases at J, leaving 5 bases unmatched. Germline V CDR1 and CDR2: MDHEN, SYDVKM. The CDR3 is 14 residues long. DNA of the CDR3: TGTGCCAGCAGTTCAGCGGGAGGAGATGATACGCAGTATTTT. This gives the protein CASSSAGGDDTQYF.

The rearrangement links TRBV21-1 to TRBJ1-5; the table's TRBD1 call for D was not verified on the DNA. TRBV21-1 is a known pseudogene. The CDR3 consists of 14 residues. The CDR3, as DNA: TGTGCCAGCAGCAAAGCAGGGGGCAATCAGCCCCAGCATTTT. This encodes CASSKAGGNQPQHF.

The chain joins TRBV5-4 to TRBJ2-5, with D perhaps TRBD2 (6 bases). The CDR3 length is 16 residues. Trimming stripped 4 bases from V and 5 bases from J, with 21 bases between. Germline V gives CDR1 SGHNT, CDR2 YYREEE (reference sequence). CDR3 sequence reads: CASSQVSGTAGETQYF. In DNA form, the CDR3 reads TGTGCCAGCAGCCAAGTGTCTGGGACGGCGGGGGAGACCCAGTACTTC.

The chain links TRBV15 to TRBJ1-4, with 10 bases matching TRBD1. Germline assignment: CDR1 LNHNV and CDR2 YYDKDF (reference sequence). V lost 2 bases and J lost 8; bases outside the gene matches: 5. The CDR3 covers 15 residues. The CDR3: CATSRQTGGVEKLFF. The CDR3 bases are TGTGCCACCAGCAGACAGACAGGGGGCGTAGAAAAACTGTTTTTT.

This chain links TRBV30 with TRBJ1-5, with D perhaps matching TRBD1 (6 bases). V lost 1 base, J lost 0 bases, and 7 bases lay in between. This CDR3 contains 14 residues. CDR1 is GTSNPN, CDR2 SVGIG, per germline (reference sequence). Here the CDR3 reads CAWSDRVSNQPQHF. In DNA form, the CDR3 reads TGTGCCTGGAGTGACAGGGTTAGCAATCAGCCCCAGCATTTT.

This clone is a singleton in its sample. The chain employs TRBV6-6 and TRBJ1-4; D call uncertain. Deletions cut 4 bases from V and 8 bases from J, with 8 bases between. Germline assignment: CDR1 MNHNY and CDR2 SVGAGI (reference sequence). The CDR3 loop spans 12 amino acids. This CDR3 reads CASSSGQEKLFF. The CDR3 DNA sequence: TGTGCCAGCAGTTCCGGGCAGGAAAAACTGTTTTTT.

The chain has TRBV5-1 and TRBJ1-1, with D unresolved. The germline gives CDR1 SGHRS, CDR2 YFSETQ. The CDR3 loop spans 14 amino acids. Trimming removed 0 bases at V and 5 bases at J, with 11 bases between. The CDR3 coding sequence is TGCGCCAGCAGCTTGGCGCAAGCGAGAACTGAAGCTTTCTTT. It codes for CASSLAQARTEAFF.

This clone showed up just once. The V call is TRBV19, the J call TRBJ2-3, with D perhaps TRBD2 (6 bases). V shed 6 bases and J shed 2 bases, with 18 bases lying between them. Per germline, CDR1 LNHDA and CDR2 SQIVND (reference sequence). There are 16 residues in the CDR3. CDR3 DNA sequence: TGTGCCAGTAGCATCACAGGTGGAGGGGCCACAGATACGCAGTATTTT. Its protein product is CASSITGGGATDTQYF.

This sequence joins TRBV6-4 and TRBJ2-7; possibly TRBD2 for D (5 bases). CDR1 is MRHNA and CDR2 is SNTAGT in the germline V gene. V was clipped by 3 bases and J by 3 bases, with 12 bases between them. The CDR3 spans 14 residues. The CDR3 nucleotides are TGTGCCAGCAGTGAGAGCGGAGGAAGCTACGAGCAGTACTTC. It translates to CASSESGGSYEQYF.

The chain combines TRBV5-8 with TRBJ1-1, with D unresolved. Trimming took 4 bases from V and 3 from J, leaving 10 bases between them. CDR1 is SGHTS, CDR2 YDEGEE, per germline. The length of the CDR3 is 13 residues. In nucleotides, the CDR3 is TGTGCCAGCAGCGGATTTCCGGACACTGAAGCTTTCTTT. This sequence encodes CASSGFPDTEAFF.

The V gene is TRBV7-8, the J gene TRBJ2-5, with 7 bases identical to TRBD2. Trimming removed 0 bases from V and 2 bases from J; junction bases left unmatched: 0. This CDR3 is 14 amino acids long. Germline loops: CDR1 SGHVS, CDR2 FQNEAQ. In DNA, the CDR3 is TGTGCCAGCAGCTTAGCGGGAGGGCAAGAGACCCAGTACTTC. As protein: CASSLAGGQETQYF. The whole variable domain, remainder taken from reference TRBV7-8 and TRBJ2-5, is GAGVSQSPRYKVAKRGQDVALRCDPISGHVSLFWYQQALGQGPEFLTYFQNEAQLDKSGLPSDRFFAERPEGSVSTLKIQRTQQEDSAVYLCASSLAGGQETQYFGPGTRLLVL.

This clone showed up just once. The chain couples TRBV29-1 to TRBJ2-1, with TRBD2 matching 14 bases. CDR3 size: 18 residues. With 6 bases clipped from V and 0 bases from J, the junction kept 10 bases outside the gene matches. CDR1 is SQVTM, CDR2 ANQGSEA, per germline. CDR3 sequence: CSVRGTGTSGSSYNEQFF. For the CDR3, the DNA is TGCAGCGTGAGGGGGACGGGGACTAGCGGGAGCTCCTACAATGAGCAGTTCTTC.

The chain links TRBV19 to TRBJ1-5; D uncertain. Germline CDR1 LNHDA, CDR2 SQIVND (reference sequence). The CDR3 totals 14 residues. V was shortened by 3 bases and J by 5 bases, with 11 bases between the two germline ends. Here the CDR3 reads CASSIRGSDQPQHF. CDR3 bases: TGTGCCAGTAGTATTCGGGGATCTGATCAGCCCCAGCATTTT.

The chain has TRBV4-1 and TRBJ2-1; D is perhaps TRBD2 (6 bases). The germline V and J ends were trimmed by 4 bases and 7 bases, with 20 bases remaining between them. CDR1 and CDR2 (germline): MGHRA, YSYEKL. The CDR3 totals 16 residues. Here the CDR3 reads CASSRPGGLGYNEQFF. The CDR3 nucleotides are TGCGCCAGCAGCCGACCCGGGGGACTGGGTTATAATGAGCAGTTCTTC.

The gene calls are TRBV9 and TRBJ2-3; 9 bases map to TRBD1. Germline trimming cut 0 bases from V and 2 bases from J; bases unmatched to any gene: 4. The CDR3 runs to 16 residues. CDR1 SGDLS and CDR2 YYNGEE come from the germline V gene. The CDR3 reads CASSVAGQGTTDTQYF. In DNA form, the CDR3 reads TGTGCCAGCAGCGTAGCGGGACAGGGCACCACAGATACGCAGTATTTT. Complete variable domain (other parts from reference TRBV9 and TRBJ2-3): DSGVTQTPKHLITATGQRVTLRCSPRSGDLSVYWYQQSLDQGLQFLIQYYNGEERAKGNILERFSAQQFPDLHSELNLSSLELGDSALYFCASSVAGQGTTDTQYFGPGTRLTVL.